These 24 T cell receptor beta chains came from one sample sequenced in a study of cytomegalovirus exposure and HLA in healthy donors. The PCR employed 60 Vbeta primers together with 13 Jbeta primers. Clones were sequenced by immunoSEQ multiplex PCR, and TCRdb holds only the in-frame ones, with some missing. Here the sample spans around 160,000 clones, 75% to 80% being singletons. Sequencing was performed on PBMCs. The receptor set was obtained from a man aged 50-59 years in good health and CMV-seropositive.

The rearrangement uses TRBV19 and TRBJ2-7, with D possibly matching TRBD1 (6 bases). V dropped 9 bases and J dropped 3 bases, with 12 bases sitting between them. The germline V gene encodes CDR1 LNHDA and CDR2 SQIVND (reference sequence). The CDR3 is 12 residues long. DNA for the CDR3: TGTGCCAGCCGGGACAATAACTACGAGCAGTACTTC. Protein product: CASRDNNYEQYF.

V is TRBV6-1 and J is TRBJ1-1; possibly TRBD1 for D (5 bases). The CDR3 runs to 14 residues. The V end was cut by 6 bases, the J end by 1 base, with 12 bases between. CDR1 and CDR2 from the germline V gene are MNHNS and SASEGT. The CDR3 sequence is CASRVGGANTEAFF. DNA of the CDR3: TGTGCCAGCAGGGTGGGGGGAGCGAACACTGAAGCTTTCTTT.

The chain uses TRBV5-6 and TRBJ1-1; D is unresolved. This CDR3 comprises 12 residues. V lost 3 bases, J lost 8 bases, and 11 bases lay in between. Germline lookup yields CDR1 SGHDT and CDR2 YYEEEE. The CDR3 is CASSSTHLEAFF. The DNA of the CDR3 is TGTGCCAGCAGCTCGACTCACCTAGAAGCTTTCTTT.

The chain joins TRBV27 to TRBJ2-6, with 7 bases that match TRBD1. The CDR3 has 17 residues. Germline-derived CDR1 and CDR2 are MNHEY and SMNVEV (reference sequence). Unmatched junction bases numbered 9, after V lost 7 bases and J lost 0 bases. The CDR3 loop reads CASTPWTGTSGANVLTF. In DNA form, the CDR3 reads TGTGCCAGCACCCCCTGGACAGGAACCTCTGGGGCCAACGTCCTGACTTTC. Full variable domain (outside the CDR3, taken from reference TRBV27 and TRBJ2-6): EAQVTQNPRYLITVTGKKLTVTCSQNMNHEYMSWYRQDPGLGLRQIYYSMNVEVTDKGDVPEGYKVSRKEKRNFPLILESPSPNQTSLYFCASTPWTGTSGANVLTFGAGSRLTVL.

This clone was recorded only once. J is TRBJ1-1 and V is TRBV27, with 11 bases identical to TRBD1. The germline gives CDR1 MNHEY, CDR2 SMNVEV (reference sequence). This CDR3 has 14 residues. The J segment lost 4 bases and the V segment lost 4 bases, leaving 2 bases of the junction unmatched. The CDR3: CASSSGTGGTEAFF. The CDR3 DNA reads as TGTGCCAGCAGTTCCGGGACAGGGGGCACTGAAGCTTTCTTT.

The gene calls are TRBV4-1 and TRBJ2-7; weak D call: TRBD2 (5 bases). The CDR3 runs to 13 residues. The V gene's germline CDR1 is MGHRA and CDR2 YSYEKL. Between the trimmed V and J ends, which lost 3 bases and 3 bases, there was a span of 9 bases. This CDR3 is CASSHGMLYEQYF. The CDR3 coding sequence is TGCGCCAGCAGCCACGGGATGCTCTACGAGCAGTACTTC.

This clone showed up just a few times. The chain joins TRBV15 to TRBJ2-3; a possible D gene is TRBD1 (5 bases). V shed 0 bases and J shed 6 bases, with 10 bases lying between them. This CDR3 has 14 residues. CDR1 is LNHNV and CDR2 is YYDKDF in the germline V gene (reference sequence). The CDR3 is CATSREGQVDTQYF. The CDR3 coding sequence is TGTGCCACCAGCAGAGAGGGGCAGGTTGATACGCAGTATTTT.

The CDR3 here is CASSLMVGTNTEAFF. CDR3 coding DNA: TGTGCCAGCAGTTTAATGGTTGGGACTAACACTGAAGCTTTCTTT. This rearrangement joins TRBV28 to TRBJ1-1, with D possibly being TRBD1 (5 bases). The CDR3 extends over 15 amino acids. V lost 2 bases, J lost 2 bases, and 12 bases lay in between. Germline CDR1 MDHEN, CDR2 SYDVKM.

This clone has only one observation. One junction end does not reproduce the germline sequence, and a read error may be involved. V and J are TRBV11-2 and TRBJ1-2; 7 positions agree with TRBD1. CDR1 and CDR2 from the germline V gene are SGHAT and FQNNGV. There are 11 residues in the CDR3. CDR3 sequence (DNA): TGTGCCAGCAGCCACCGGGACAGACCAAACTTC. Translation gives CASSHRDRPNF. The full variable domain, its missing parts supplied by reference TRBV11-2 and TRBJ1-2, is EAGVAQSPRYKIIEKRQSVAFWCNPISGHATLYWYQQILGQGPKLLIQFQNNGVVDDSQLPKDRFSAERLKGVDSTLKIQPAKLEDSAVYLCASSHRDRPNFGSGTRLTVV.

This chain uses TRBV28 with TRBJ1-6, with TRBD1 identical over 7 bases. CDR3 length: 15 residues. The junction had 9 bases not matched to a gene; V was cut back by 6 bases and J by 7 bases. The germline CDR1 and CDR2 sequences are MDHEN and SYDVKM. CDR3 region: CASSQTGTLNSPLHF. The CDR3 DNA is TGTGCCAGCAGCCAGACAGGGACTCTAAATTCACCCCTCCACTTT.

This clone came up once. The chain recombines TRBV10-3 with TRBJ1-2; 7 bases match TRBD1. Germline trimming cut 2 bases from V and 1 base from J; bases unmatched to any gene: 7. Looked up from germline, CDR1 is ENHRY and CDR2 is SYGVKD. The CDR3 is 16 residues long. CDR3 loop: CAISEGLTGYNYGYTF. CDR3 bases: TGTGCCATCAGTGAGGGATTGACAGGGTATAACTATGGCTACACCTTC.

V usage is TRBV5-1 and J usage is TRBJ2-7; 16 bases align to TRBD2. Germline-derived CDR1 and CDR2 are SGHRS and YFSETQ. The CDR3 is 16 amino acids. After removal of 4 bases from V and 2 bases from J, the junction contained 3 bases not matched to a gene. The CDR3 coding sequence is TGCGCCAGCAGCACGGGACTAGCGGGGGGGCCCTACGAGCAGTACTTC. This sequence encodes CASSTGLAGGPYEQYF.

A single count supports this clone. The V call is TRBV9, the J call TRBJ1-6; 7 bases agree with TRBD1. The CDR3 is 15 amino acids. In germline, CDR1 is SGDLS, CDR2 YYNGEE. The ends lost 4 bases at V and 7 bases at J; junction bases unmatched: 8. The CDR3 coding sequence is TGTGCCAGCAGCCCATCGGGACAGCGGAATTCACCCCTCCACTTT. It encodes CASSPSGQRNSPLHF. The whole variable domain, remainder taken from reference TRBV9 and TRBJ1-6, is DSGVTQTPKHLITATGQRVTLRCSPRSGDLSVYWYQQSLDQGLQFLIQYYNGEERAKGNILERFSAQQFPDLHSELNLSSLELGDSALYFCASSPSGQRNSPLHFGNGTRLTVT.

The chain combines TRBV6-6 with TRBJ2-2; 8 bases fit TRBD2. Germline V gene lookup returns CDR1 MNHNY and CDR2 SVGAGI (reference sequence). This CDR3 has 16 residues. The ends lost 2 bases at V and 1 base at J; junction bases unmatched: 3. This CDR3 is CASSYGLAGNTGELFF. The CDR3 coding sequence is TGTGCCAGCAGTTACGGTCTAGCGGGGAACACCGGGGAGCTGTTTTTT.

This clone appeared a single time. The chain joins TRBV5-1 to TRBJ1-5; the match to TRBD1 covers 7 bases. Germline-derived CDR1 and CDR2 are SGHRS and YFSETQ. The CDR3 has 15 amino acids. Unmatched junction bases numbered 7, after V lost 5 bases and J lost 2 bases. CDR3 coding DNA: TGCGCCAGCAGTTTGACAGGGATGGGCAATCAGCCCCAGCATTTT. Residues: CASSLTGMGNQPQHF.

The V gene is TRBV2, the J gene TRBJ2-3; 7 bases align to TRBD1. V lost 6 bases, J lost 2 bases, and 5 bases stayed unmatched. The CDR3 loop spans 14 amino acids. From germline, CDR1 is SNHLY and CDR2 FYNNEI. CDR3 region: CASSRDSNTDTQYF. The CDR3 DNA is TGTGCCAGCAGCCGGGACAGCAACACAGATACGCAGTATTTT.

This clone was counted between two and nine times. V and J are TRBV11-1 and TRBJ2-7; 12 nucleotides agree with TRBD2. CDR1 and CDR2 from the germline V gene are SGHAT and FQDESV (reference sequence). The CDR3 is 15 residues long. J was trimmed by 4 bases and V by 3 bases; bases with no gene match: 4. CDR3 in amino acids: CASSFGLAGKYEQYF. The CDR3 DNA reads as TGTGCCAGCAGCTTCGGACTAGCGGGGAAGTACGAGCAGTACTTC.

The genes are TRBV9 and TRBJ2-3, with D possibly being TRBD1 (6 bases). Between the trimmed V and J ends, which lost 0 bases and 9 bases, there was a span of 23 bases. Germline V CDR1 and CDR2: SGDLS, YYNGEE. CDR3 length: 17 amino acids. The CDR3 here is CASSVGAGTMRIGTQYF. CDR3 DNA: TGTGCCAGCAGCGTAGGGGCAGGGACAATGCGAATCGGGACGCAGTATTTT.

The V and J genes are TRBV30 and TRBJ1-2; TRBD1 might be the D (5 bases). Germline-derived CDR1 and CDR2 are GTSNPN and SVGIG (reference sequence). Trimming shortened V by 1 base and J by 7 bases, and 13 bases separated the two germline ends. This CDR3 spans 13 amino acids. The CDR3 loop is CAWSGFRVLGYTF. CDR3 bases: TGTGCCTGGAGTGGTTTCAGGGTCCTTGGCTACACCTTC.

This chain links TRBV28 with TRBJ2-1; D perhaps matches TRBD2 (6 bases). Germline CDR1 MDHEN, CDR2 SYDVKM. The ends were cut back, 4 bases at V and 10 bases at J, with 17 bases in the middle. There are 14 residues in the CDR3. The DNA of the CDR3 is TGTGCCAGCAGTTCAGGGACTTGGGAGAAGGAGCAGTTCTTC. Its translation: CASSSGTWEKEQFF.

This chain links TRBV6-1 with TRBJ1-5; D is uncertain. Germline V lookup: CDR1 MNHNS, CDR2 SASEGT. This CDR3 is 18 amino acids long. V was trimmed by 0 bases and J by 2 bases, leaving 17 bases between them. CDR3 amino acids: CASSEAREGGGGNQPQHF. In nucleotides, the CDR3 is TGTGCCAGCAGTGAAGCGCGGGAGGGAGGTGGTGGCAATCAGCCCCAGCATTTT.

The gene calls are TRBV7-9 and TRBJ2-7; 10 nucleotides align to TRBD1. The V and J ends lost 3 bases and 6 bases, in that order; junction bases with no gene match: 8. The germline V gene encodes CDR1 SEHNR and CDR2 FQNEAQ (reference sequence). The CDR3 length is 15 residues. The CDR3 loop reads CASSLTGTGDREQYF. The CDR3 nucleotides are TGTGCCAGCAGCTTGACCGGGACAGGGGACCGCGAGCAGTACTTC.

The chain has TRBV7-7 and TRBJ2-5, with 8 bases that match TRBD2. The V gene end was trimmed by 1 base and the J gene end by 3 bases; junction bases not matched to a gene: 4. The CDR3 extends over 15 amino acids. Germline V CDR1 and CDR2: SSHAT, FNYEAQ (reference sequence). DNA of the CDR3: TGTGCCAGCAGCTTAGTTCGGGGGGGGAAAGAGACCCAGTACTTC. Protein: CASSLVRGGKETQYF.

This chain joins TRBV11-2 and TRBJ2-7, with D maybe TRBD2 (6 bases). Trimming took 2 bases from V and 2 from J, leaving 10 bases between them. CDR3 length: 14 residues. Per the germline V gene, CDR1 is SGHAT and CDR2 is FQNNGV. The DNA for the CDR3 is TGTGCCAGCAGCTTAAGGAGGGGACCCTACGAGCAGTACTTC. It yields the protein CASSLRRGPYEQYF.